This T cell receptor beta chain came from a study of blood T cell repertoires in COVID-19. The length of the CDR3 is 15 residues. Per the germline V gene, CDR1 is LGHDT and CDR2 is YNNKEL (reference sequence). Deletions cut 4 bases from V and 5 bases from J, with 14 bases between. Clones were read by immunoSEQ multiplex PCR, and TCRdb kept only the in-frame ones, dropping some. This table has about 280,000 clones, around nine tenths appearing once. This chain uses TRBV3-1 (or the pseudogene TRBV3-2) with TRBJ1-4; a possible D gene is TRBD1 (6 bases). Sequencing was done on a sample of peripheral blood. The source is a woman aged 25 to 39 with COVID-19, enrolled during active disease. The CDR3 bases are TGTGCCAGCAGCCGGTCGGACAGCGTCAATGAAAAACTGTTTTTT. Translating it yields CASSRSDSVNEKLFF.